The text below deals with one TCR beta chain. CDR1 and CDR2 (germline): MNHEY, SMNVEV (reference sequence). The length of the CDR3 is 14 residues. The ends lost 11 bases at V and 3 bases at J; junction bases unmatched: 9. The assay was immunoSEQ multiplex PCR, and TCRdb's table has in-frame clones only and misses some. The table lists about 59,000 clones, just under 95% of them singletons, with approximately 0.35% in the top ten. The data were taken from a study of T cell changes during pregnancy in multiple sclerosis. This rearrangement joins TRBV27 to TRBJ2-3; 9 nucleotides line up with TRBD2. The receptor comes from a female donor with multiple sclerosis, enrolled in a pregnancy study. Source: CD4+ T cells from peripheral blood mononuclear cells, taken before pregnancy. Here the CDR3 reads CAAGGRANTDTQYF. The CDR3 region has the DNA TGTGCCGCGGGCGGGAGGGCCAATACAGATACGCAGTATTTT.